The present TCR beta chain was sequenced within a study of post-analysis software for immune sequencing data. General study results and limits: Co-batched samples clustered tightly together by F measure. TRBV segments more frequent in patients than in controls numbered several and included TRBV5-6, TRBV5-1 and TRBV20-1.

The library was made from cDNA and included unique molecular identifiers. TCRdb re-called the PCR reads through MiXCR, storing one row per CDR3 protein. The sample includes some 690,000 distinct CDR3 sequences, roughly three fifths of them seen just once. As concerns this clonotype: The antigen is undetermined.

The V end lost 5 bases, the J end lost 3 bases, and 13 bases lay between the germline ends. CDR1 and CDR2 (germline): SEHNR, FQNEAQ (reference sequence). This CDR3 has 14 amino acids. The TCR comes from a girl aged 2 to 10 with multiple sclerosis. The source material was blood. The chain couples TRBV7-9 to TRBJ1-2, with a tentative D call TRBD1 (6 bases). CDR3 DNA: TGTGCCAGCAGCCTCTCGGACAGCGACTATGGCTACACCTTC. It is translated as CASSLSDSDYGYTF.